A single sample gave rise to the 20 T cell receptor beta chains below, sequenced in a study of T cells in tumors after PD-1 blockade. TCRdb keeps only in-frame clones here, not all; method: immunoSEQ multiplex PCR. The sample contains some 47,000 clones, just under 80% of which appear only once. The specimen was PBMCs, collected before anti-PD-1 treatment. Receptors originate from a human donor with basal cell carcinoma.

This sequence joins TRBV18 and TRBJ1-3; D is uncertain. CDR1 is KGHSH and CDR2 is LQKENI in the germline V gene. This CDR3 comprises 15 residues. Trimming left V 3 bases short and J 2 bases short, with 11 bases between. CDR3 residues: CASSPSYGAGNTIYF. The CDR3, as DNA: TGTGCCAGCTCACCGTCCTACGGGGCTGGAAACACCATATATTTT.

The CDR3 sequence is CASRPQAYEQYF. In DNA form, the CDR3 reads TGTGCCAGCAGACCACAGGCCTACGAGCAGTACTTC. The chain uses TRBV28 and TRBJ2-7; TRBD1 might be the D (5 bases). Germline V gene data show CDR1 as MDHEN and CDR2 as SYDVKM. Trimming shortened V by 6 bases and J by 2 bases, and 8 bases separated the two germline ends. The CDR3 runs 12 residues.

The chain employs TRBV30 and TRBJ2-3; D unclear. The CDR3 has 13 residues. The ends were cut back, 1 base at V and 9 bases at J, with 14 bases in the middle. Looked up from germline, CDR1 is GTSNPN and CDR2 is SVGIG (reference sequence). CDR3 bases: TGTGCCTGGAGTGCCTCCGACGGCCGGACGCAGTATTTT. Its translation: CAWSASDGRTQYF.

The CDR3 DNA reads as TGTGCCAGCAGCCCCAATATGGGCGGGGGGGCACGGTATGAGCAGTTCTTC. As protein: CASSPNMGGGARYEQFF. The rearrangement links TRBV7-2 to TRBJ2-1, with 9 nucleotides matching TRBD2. This CDR3 is built from 17 residues. V lost 5 bases, J lost 8 bases, and 16 bases stayed unmatched. Germline CDR1 is SGHTA and CDR2 is FQGNSA.

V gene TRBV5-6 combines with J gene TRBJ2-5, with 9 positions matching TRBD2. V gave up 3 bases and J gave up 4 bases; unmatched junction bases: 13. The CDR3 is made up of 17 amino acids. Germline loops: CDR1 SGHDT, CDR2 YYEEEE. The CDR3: CASSSGGGGVLRETQYF. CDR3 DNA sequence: TGTGCCAGCAGCTCTGGCGGCGGGGGGGTCTTGAGAGAGACCCAGTACTTC.

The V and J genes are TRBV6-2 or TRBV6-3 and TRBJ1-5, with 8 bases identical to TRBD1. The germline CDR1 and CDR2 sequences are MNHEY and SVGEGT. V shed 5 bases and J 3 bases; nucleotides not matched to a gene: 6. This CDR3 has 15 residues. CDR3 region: CASSKPGQVNQPQHF. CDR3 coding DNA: TGTGCCAGCAGTAAACCGGGACAGGTCAATCAGCCCCAGCATTTT.

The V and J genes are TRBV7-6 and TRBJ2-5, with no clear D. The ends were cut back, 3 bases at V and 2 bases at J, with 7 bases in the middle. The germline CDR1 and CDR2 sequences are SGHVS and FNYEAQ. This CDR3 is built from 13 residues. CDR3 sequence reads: CASSFAEQETQYF. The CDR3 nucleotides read TGTGCCAGCAGCTTTGCCGAGCAAGAGACCCAGTACTTC.

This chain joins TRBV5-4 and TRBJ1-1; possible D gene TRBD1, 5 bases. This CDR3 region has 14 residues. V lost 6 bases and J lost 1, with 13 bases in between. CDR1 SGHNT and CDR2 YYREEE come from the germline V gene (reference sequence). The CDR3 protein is CASTSGGTNTEAFF. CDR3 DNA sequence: TGTGCCAGCACCTCCGGAGGGACGAACACTGAAGCTTTCTTT.

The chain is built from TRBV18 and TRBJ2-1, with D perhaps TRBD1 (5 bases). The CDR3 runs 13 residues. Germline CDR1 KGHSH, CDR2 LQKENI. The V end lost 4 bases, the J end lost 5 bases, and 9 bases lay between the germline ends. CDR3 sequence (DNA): TGTGCCAGCTCACTTACCAGGGACAATGAGCAGTTCTTC. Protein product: CASSLTRDNEQFF.

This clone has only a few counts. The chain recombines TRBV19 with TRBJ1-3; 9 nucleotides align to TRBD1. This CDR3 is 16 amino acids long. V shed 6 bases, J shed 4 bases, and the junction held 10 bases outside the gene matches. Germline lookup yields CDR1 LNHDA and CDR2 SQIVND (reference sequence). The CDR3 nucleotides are TGTGCCAGTAGCCCGGACAGGGGAACATCCGGAAACACCATATATTTT. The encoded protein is CASSPDRGTSGNTIYF.

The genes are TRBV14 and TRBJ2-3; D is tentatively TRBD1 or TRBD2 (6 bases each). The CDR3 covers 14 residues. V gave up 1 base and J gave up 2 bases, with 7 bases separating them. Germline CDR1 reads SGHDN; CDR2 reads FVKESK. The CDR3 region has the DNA TGTGCCAGCAGCCAAGGGGGGGCCACAGATACGCAGTATTTT. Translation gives CASSQGGATDTQYF.

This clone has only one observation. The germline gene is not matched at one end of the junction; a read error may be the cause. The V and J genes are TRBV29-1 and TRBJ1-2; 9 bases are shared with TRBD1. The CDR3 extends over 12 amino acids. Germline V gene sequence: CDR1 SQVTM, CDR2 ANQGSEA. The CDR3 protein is CSVEGQGQGYTF. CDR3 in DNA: TGCAGCGTCGAAGGACAGGGGCAAGGCTACACCTTC.

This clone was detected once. CDR3 region: CASSRGDLNEKLFF. DNA for the CDR3: TGCGCCAGCAGTAGGGGCGACCTTAATGAAAAACTGTTTTTT. The gene calls are TRBV5-1 and TRBJ1-4, with D perhaps TRBD1 (5 bases). The CDR3 covers 14 residues. The germline gives CDR1 SGHRS, CDR2 YFSETQ. Trimming shortened V by 5 bases and J by 4 bases, and 12 bases separated the two germline ends.

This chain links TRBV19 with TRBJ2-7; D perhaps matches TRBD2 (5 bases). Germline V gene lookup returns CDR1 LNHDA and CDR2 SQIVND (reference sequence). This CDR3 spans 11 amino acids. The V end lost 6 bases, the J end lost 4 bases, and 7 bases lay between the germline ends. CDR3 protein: CASRGSYEQYF. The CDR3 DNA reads TGTGCCAGTAGAGGGAGTTACGAGCAGTACTTC.

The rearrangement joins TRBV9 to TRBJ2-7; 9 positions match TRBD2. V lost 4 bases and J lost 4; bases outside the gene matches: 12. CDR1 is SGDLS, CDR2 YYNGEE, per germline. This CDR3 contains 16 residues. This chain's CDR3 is CASSPQGLAGNYEQYF. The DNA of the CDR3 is TGTGCCAGCAGCCCTCAAGGGCTAGCGGGGAATTACGAGCAGTACTTC.

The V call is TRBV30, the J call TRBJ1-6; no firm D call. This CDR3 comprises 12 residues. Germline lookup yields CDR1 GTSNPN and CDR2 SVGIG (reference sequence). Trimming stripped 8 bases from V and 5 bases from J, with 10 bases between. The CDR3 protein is CAGSGDNSPLHF. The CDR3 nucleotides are TGTGCCGGAAGCGGGGATAATTCACCCCTCCACTTT.

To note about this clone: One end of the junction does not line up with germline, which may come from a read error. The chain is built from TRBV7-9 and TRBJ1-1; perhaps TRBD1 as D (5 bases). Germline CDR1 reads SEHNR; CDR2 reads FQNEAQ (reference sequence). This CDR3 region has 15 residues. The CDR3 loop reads CASSIPGLLNIEAFF. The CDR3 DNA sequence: TGTGCCAGCAGCATTCCGGGACTCCTGAACATTGAAGCTTTCTTT.

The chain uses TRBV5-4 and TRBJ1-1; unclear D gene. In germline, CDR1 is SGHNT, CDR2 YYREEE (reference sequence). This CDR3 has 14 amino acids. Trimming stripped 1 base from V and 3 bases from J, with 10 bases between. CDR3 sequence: CASSLNTKDTEAFF. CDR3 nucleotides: TGTGCCAGCAGCTTGAACACCAAGGACACTGAAGCTTTCTTT.

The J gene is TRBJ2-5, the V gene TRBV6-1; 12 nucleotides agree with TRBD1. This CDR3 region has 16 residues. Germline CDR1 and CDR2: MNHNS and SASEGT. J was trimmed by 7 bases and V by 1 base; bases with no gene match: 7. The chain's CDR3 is CASSEGGTGGRVTQYF. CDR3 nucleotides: TGTGCCAGCAGTGAAGGGGGGACAGGGGGCCGGGTGACCCAGTACTTC.

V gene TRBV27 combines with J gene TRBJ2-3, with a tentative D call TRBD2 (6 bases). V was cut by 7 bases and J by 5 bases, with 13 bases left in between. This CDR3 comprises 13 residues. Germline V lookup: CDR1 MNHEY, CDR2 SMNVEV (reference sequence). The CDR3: CASKGLTRDTQYF. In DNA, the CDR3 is TGTGCCAGCAAGGGACTCACCAGAGATACGCAGTATTTT.